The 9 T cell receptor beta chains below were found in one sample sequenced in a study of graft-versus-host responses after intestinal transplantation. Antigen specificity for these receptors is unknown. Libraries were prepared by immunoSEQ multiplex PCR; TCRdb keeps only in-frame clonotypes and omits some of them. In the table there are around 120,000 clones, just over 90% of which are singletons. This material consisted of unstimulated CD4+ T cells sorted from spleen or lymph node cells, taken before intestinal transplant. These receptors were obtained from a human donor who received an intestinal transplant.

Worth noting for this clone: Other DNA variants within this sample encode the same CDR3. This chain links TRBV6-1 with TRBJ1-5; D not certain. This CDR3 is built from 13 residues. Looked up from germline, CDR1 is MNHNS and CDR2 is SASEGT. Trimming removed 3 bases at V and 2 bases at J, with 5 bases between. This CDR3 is CASSESGNQPQHF. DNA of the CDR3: TGTGCCAGCAGTGAGAGTGGCAATCAGCCCCAGCATTTT.

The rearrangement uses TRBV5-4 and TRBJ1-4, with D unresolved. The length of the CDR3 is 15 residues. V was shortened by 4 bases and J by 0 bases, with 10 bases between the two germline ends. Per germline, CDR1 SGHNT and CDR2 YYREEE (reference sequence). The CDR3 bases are TGTGCCAGCAGCGGAGACGGAGCAACTAATGAAAAACTGTTTTTT. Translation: CASSGDGATNEKLFF.

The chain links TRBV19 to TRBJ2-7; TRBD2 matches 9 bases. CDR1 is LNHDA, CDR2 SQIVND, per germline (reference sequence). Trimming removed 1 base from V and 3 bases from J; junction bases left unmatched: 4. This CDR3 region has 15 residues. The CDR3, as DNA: TGTGCCAGTAGTATAGTAGCGGGAGCCCACTACGAGCAGTACTTC. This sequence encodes CASSIVAGAHYEQYF.

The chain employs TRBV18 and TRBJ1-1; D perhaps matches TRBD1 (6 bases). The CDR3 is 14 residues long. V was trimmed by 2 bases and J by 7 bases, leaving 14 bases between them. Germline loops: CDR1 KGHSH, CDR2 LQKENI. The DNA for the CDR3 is TGTGCCAGCTCACCAAGGGGGGGAGAAGGTGAAGCTTTCTTT. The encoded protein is CASSPRGGEGEAFF.

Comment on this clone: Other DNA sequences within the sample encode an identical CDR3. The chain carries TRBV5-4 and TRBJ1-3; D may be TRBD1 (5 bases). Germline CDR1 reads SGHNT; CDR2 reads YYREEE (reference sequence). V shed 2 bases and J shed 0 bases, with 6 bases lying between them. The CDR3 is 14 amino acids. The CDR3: CASSFGGSGNTIYF. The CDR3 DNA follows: TGTGCCAGCAGCTTCGGGGGCTCTGGAAACACCATATATTTT.

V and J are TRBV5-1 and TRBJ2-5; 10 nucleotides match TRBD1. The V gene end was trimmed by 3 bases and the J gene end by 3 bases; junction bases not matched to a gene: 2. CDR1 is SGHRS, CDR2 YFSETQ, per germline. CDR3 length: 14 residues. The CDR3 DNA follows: TGCGCCAGCAGCTACGGGACAGGGGAAGAGACCCAGTACTTC. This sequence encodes CASSYGTGEETQYF. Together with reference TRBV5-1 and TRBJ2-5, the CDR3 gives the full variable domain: KAGVTQTPRYLIKTRGQQVTLSCSPISGHRSVSWYQQTPGQGLQFLFEYFSETQRNKGNFPGRFSGRQFSNSRSEMNVSTLELGDSALYLCASSYGTGEETQYFGPGTRLLVL.

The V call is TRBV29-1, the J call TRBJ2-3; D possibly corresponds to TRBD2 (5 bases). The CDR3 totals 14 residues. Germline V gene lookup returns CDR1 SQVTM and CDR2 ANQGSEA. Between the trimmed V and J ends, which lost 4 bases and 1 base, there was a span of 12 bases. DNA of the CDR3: TGCAGCGTTGCTGCGGGCTTGGGCACAGATACGCAGTATTTT. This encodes CSVAAGLGTDTQYF.

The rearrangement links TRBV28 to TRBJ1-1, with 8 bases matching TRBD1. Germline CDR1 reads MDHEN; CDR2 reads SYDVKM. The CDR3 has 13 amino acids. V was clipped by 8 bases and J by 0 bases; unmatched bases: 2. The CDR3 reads CASRDRLNTEAFF. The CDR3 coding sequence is TGTGCCAGCCGGGACAGGCTGAACACTGAAGCTTTCTTT.

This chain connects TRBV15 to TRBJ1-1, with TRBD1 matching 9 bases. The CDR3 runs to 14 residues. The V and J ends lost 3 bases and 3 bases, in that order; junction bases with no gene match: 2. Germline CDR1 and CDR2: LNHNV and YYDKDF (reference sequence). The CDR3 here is CATSRDRGYTEAFF. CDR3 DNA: TGTGCCACCAGCAGGGACAGGGGCTACACTGAAGCTTTCTTT.